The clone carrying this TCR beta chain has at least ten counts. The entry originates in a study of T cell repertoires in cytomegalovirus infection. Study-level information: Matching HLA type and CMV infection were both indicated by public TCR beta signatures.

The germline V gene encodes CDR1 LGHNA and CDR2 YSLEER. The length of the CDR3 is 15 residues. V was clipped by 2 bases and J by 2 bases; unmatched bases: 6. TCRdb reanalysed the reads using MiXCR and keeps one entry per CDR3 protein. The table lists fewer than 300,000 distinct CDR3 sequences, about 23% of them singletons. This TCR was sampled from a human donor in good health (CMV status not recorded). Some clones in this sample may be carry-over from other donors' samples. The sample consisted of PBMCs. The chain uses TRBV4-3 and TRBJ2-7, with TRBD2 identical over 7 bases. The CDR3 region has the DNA TGCGCCAGCAGCCAACGCTGGCGGGGGACCTACGAGCAGTACTTC. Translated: CASSQRWRGTYEQYF.